This T cell receptor (beta chain) was sequenced for a study of cytomegalovirus exposure and HLA in healthy donors. PCR involved 60 Vbeta and 13 Jbeta primers. The method was immunoSEQ multiplex PCR; TCRdb's version includes in-frame clones alone and lacks a portion of them. This table holds around 53,000 clones. J lost 5 bases, V lost 5 bases, and 4 bases had no gene match. The germline CDR1 and CDR2 sequences are WNHNN and SYGVQD (reference sequence). CDR3 size: 15 residues. This chain uses TRBV10-1 with TRBJ2-1; 12 bases line up with TRBD2. The specimen sequenced was PBMCs. The clonotype was recovered from a man between 18 and 35 years old in good health and CMV-seropositive. The CDR3 DNA reads as TGCGCCAGCAGTCAAGGACTAGCGGGAAACAATGAGCAGTTCTTC. Protein product: CASSQGLAGNNEQFF.